A single sample gave rise to the 30 T cell receptor beta chains below, sequenced in a study of OX40 agonist ivuxolimab in advanced cancers. The data were produced by immunoSEQ multiplex PCR, yet TCRdb's version contains in-frame clones alone and is incomplete. The table includes about 76,000 clones, just under 85% detected once. The specimen was CD4+ or CD8+ T cells sorted from blood, collected in a trial of the OX40 agonist ivuxolimab. These receptor sequences come from an adult with an advanced solid tumor such as melanoma, head and neck, liver or kidney cancer.

The chain is built from TRBV5-4 and TRBJ2-1; D might be TRBD1 or TRBD2, each matching 5 bases. Trimming removed 4 bases from V and 8 bases from J, with 19 bases in between. The germline CDR1 and CDR2 sequences are SGHNT and YYREEE (reference sequence). The CDR3 loop spans 15 amino acids. The CDR3 reads CASSLRDRAKHEQFF. In DNA, the CDR3 is TGTGCCAGCAGCCTCAGGGACCGGGCCAAACATGAGCAGTTCTTC.

The chain combines TRBV9 with TRBJ2-5; D may be TRBD1 (5 bases). Germline loops: CDR1 SGDLS, CDR2 YYNGEE. CDR3 size: 12 residues. V lost 4 bases to trimming and J lost 5 bases, with 9 bases between them. The CDR3 sequence: CASSQGFETQYF. Written as DNA, the CDR3 is TGTGCCAGCAGCCAGGGTTTCGAGACCCAGTACTTC. The variable domain in full, completed from reference TRBV9 and TRBJ2-5, reads DSGVTQTPKHLITATGQRVTLRCSPRSGDLSVYWYQQSLDQGLQFLIQYYNGEERAKGNILERFSAQQFPDLHSELNLSSLELGDSALYFCASSQGFETQYFGPGTRLLVL.

DNA of the CDR3: TGTGCCAGCAGCGTAGCTACGTACATGAACACTGAAGCTTTCTTT. This encodes CASSVATYMNTEAFF. The rearrangement links TRBV9 to TRBJ1-1; D call uncertain. V lost 0 bases, J lost 0 bases, and 9 bases lay in between. The CDR3 totals 15 residues. Germline lookup yields CDR1 SGDLS and CDR2 YYNGEE.

This clone has more than one count but fewer than ten. The chain is built from TRBV2 and TRBJ1-2, with a weak D call TRBD1 (5 bases). The CDR3 contains 12 residues. V was pared by 8 bases and J by 5 bases, with 12 bases between. Germline V gene data show CDR1 as SNHLY and CDR2 as FYNNEI. CDR3 protein: CASRDGEYGYTF. CDR3 DNA: TGTGCCAGCCGGGACGGGGAGTATGGCTACACCTTC.

The rearrangement joins TRBV27 to TRBJ1-1, with D maybe TRBD1 (6 bases). Germline V lookup: CDR1 MNHEY, CDR2 SMNVEV (reference sequence). The ends were cut back, 2 bases at V and 5 bases at J, with 15 bases in the middle. This CDR3 has 15 residues. The DNA of the CDR3 is TGTGCCAGCAGTTTAAACCAGGGGAGGGGGACTGAAGCTTTCTTT. It encodes CASSLNQGRGTEAFF.

This chain joins TRBV15 and TRBJ2-7, with 16 bases identical to TRBD2. Germline values: CDR1 LNHNV, CDR2 YYDKDF (reference sequence). Trimming removed 5 bases from V and 6 bases from J; junction bases left unmatched: 7. The CDR3 loop spans 16 amino acids. CDR3 in amino acids: CATSGGLAGGRGEQYF. In DNA form, the CDR3 reads TGTGCCACCAGCGGGGGACTAGCGGGAGGGAGGGGCGAGCAGTACTTC.

The chain carries TRBV27 and TRBJ2-3; D perhaps matches TRBD1 (5 bases). The germline V gene has CDR1 MNHEY and CDR2 SMNVEV (reference sequence). The ends were cut back, 2 bases at V and 3 bases at J, with 12 bases in the middle. The CDR3 is 15 amino acids. The CDR3: CASSLNRLTTDTQYF. In DNA form, the CDR3 reads TGTGCCAGCAGTTTAAACAGGCTTACGACAGATACGCAGTATTTT.

This clone has more than one count but fewer than ten. The gene calls are TRBV9 and TRBJ2-5, with D perhaps matching TRBD1 or TRBD2 (5 bases each). CDR3 length: 16 residues. V lost 0 bases, J lost 5 bases, and 17 bases lay in between. In germline, CDR1 is SGDLS, CDR2 YYNGEE. CDR3 sequence: CASSVGVTGGVETQYF. As DNA, the CDR3 is TGTGCCAGCAGCGTAGGGGTCACTGGGGGAGTGGAGACCCAGTACTTC.

The chain links TRBV19 to TRBJ1-5; D is possibly TRBD1 (5 bases). Trimming removed 3 bases from V and 7 bases from J, with 10 bases in between. The length of the CDR3 is 13 residues. From germline, CDR1 is LNHDA and CDR2 SQIVND (reference sequence). Here the CDR3 DNA reads TGTGCCAGTAGTATCCAGGGATTCCAGCCCCAGCATTTT. It yields the protein CASSIQGFQPQHF.

In its sample, this clone was seen once. The chain joins TRBV25-1 to TRBJ2-1; 7 nucleotides agree with TRBD2. Germline CDR1 is MGHDK and CDR2 is SYGVNS. The V gene end was trimmed by 5 bases and the J gene end by 1 base; junction bases not matched to a gene: 5. The CDR3 spans 15 residues. The CDR3 sequence: CASSFSGESYNEQFF. The CDR3 DNA follows: TGTGCCAGCAGTTTCAGCGGGGAATCCTACAATGAGCAGTTCTTC.

The chain couples TRBV27 to TRBJ1-4; unclear D gene. Germline V lookup: CDR1 MNHEY, CDR2 SMNVEV (reference sequence). Trimming left V 3 bases short and J 0 bases short, with 5 bases between. The CDR3 sequence is 14 residues long. The CDR3 reads CASSFLATNEKLFF. Written as DNA, the CDR3 is TGTGCCAGCAGTTTCCTTGCAACTAATGAAAAACTGTTTTTT.

The CDR3 bases are TGTGCCAGCAGCCACGTCGAATACGGAAACACCATATATTTT. Translating it yields CASSHVEYGNTIYF. V usage is TRBV9 and J usage is TRBJ1-3; D unclear. Trimming took off 4 bases at V and 4 bases at J, with 12 bases between the two ends. There are 14 residues in the CDR3. Germline CDR1 is SGDLS and CDR2 is YYNGEE.

The J gene is TRBJ2-5, the V gene TRBV5-8, with 9 bases lining up with TRBD2. CDR3 length: 15 amino acids. Per germline, CDR1 SGHTS and CDR2 YDEGEE. With V trimmed by 5 bases and J by 3 bases, 8 bases remained unmatched. CDR3: CASSSGASGKETQYF. The CDR3 DNA reads TGTGCCAGCAGTTCGGGAGCTAGCGGGAAAGAGACCCAGTACTTC.

The chain carries TRBV13 and TRBJ2-1, with D hard to call. Germline V gene sequence: CDR1 PRHDT, CDR2 FYEKMQ (reference sequence). The CDR3 is made up of 14 amino acids. The V and J ends lost 5 bases and 5 bases respectively, with 13 bases between them. The CDR3 DNA reads as TGTGCCAGCAGCCCCGTTAAGGTCGACAATGAGCAGTTCTTC. It specifies CASSPVKVDNEQFF.

This rearrangement joins TRBV7-6 to TRBJ2-1, with 13 bases fitting TRBD2. With V trimmed by 5 bases and J by 0 bases, 4 bases remained unmatched. Germline V gene lookup returns CDR1 SGHVS and CDR2 FNYEAQ. CDR3 size: 17 residues. The CDR3 DNA follows: TGTGCCAGCAGCCCGACTAGCGGGGGGAGCTCCTACAATGAGCAGTTCTTC. Translating gives CASSPTSGGSSYNEQFF. The complete variable domain, with remaining parts taken from reference TRBV7-6 and TRBJ2-1, reads GAGVSQSPRYKVTKRGQDVALRCDPISGHVSLYWYRQALGQGPEFLTYFNYEAQQDKSGLPNDRFSAERPEGSISTLTIQRTEQRDSAMYRCASSPTSGGSSYNEQFFGPGTRLTVL.

The genes are TRBV11-3 and TRBJ1-1, with D uncertain. V gave up 0 bases and J gave up 4 bases, with 9 bases separating them. There are 14 residues in the CDR3. From germline, CDR1 is SGHNT and CDR2 YENEEA. CDR3 loop: CASSLEGSRTEAFF. CDR3 DNA sequence: TGTGCCAGCAGCTTAGAAGGGAGCCGCACTGAAGCTTTCTTT. Full variable domain (outside the CDR3, taken from reference TRBV11-3 and TRBJ1-1): EAGVVQSPRYKIIEKKQPVAFWCNPISGHNTLYWYLQNLGQGPELLIRYENEEAVDDSQLPKDRFSAERLKGVDSTLKIQPAELGDSAVYLCASSLEGSRTEAFFGQGTRLTVV.

This chain links TRBV13 with TRBJ1-1, with a tentative D call TRBD1 (5 bases). The CDR3 totals 14 residues. Germline CDR1 reads PRHDT; CDR2 reads FYEKMQ (reference sequence). The V end lost 5 bases, the J end lost 1 base, and 11 bases lay between the germline ends. CDR3 DNA: TGTGCCAGCAGCCCCCGTGGGGGGAACACTGAAGCTTTCTTT. Translated, it gives CASSPRGGNTEAFF.

The genes are TRBV7-2 and TRBJ1-3; D gene uncertain. V lost 1 base, J lost 0 bases, and 16 bases lay in between. The CDR3 is 18 amino acids. From germline, CDR1 is SGHTA and CDR2 FQGNSA. CDR3 sequence reads: CASSLGLADSYSGNTIYF. CDR3 coding DNA: TGTGCCAGCAGCTTAGGGCTTGCGGACTCCTACTCTGGAAACACCATATATTTT.

This clone has a single count. The chain carries TRBV6-5 and TRBJ1-2; D is uncertain. The CDR3 is 13 residues long. Germline lookup yields CDR1 MNHEY and CDR2 SVGAGI. V was pared by 11 bases and J by 2 bases, with 15 bases between. The CDR3 sequence is CAVGSLTNYGYTF. Here the CDR3 DNA reads TGTGCCGTCGGGAGTCTGACAAACTATGGCTACACCTTC.

The chain carries TRBV19 and TRBJ2-5; unclear D gene. Trimming pared 0 bases from V and 4 bases from J, leaving 0 bases between. Germline-derived CDR1 and CDR2 are LNHDA and SQIVND (reference sequence). This CDR3 has 11 amino acids. The CDR3 sequence: CASSIEETQYF. CDR3 bases: TGTGCCAGTAGTATAGAAGAGACCCAGTACTTC.

The rearrangement uses TRBV7-4 and TRBJ2-1; D possibly corresponds to TRBD2 (5 bases). Deletions cut 2 bases from V and 3 bases from J, with 23 bases between. The CDR3 contains 19 residues. Germline CDR1 is SGHVT and CDR2 is SQSDAQ. The CDR3 DNA follows: TGTGCCAGCAGCTTAAAGTCCTTAGGGCGGGCTTTAGGCTACAATGAGCAGTTCTTC. This sequence encodes CASSLKSLGRALGYNEQFF.

This chain connects TRBV27 to TRBJ2-7; D is unresolved. CDR3 size: 13 residues. V was shortened by 2 bases and J by 0 bases, with 5 bases between the two germline ends. The germline gives CDR1 MNHEY, CDR2 SMNVEV (reference sequence). The CDR3 here is CASSLAPSYEQYF. CDR3 sequence (DNA): TGTGCCAGCAGTTTAGCCCCCTCCTACGAGCAGTACTTC.

The chain carries TRBV5-6 and TRBJ1-1, with TRBD1 as a possible D gene (6 bases). Germline lookup yields CDR1 SGHDT and CDR2 YYEEEE. Trimming took 4 bases from V and 5 from J, leaving 15 bases between them. This CDR3 is built from 14 residues. Here the CDR3 reads CASSRQGPWTEAFF. Here the CDR3 DNA reads TGTGCCAGCAGCCGGCAGGGGCCCTGGACTGAAGCTTTCTTT.

This clone was observed once. This chain connects TRBV6-4 to TRBJ2-2; no reliable D call. CDR3 length: 14 residues. Germline CDR1 is MRHNA and CDR2 is SNTAGT. Deletions cut 6 bases from V and 2 bases from J, with 10 bases between. The CDR3 spells CASSLRANTGELFF. In DNA form, the CDR3 reads TGTGCCAGCAGCCTCCGGGCCAACACCGGGGAGCTGTTTTTT.

The J gene is TRBJ2-5, the V gene TRBV7-2; no definite D call. Between the trimmed V and J ends, which lost 5 bases and 2 bases, there was a span of 9 bases. This CDR3 spans 13 amino acids. Germline values: CDR1 SGHTA, CDR2 FQGNSA. The CDR3 protein is CASSPTNQETQYF. In DNA form, the CDR3 reads TGTGCCAGCAGCCCTACAAATCAAGAGACCCAGTACTTC. Full variable domain (outside the CDR3, taken from reference TRBV7-2 and TRBJ2-5): GAGVSQSPSNKVTEKGKDVELRCDPISGHTALYWYRQSLGQGLEFLIYFQGNSAPDKSGLPSDRFSAERTGGSVSTLTIQRTQQEDSAVYLCASSPTNQETQYFGPGTRLLVL.

The chain is built from TRBV6-1 and TRBJ1-2, with D perhaps matching TRBD1 (6 bases). This CDR3 comprises 14 residues. Between the trimmed V and J ends, which lost 8 bases and 6 bases, there was a span of 19 bases. Germline CDR1 reads MNHNS; CDR2 reads SASEGT. The CDR3 region has the DNA TGTGCCAGCGGGGAGGGGGGGCGGTTCGATGGCTACACCTTC. This gives the protein CASGEGGRFDGYTF.

This clone appeared once. The chain is built from TRBV5-1 and TRBJ2-2, with D possibly TRBD2 on 6 matching bases. Looked up from germline, CDR1 is SGHRS and CDR2 is YFSETQ. The CDR3 is made up of 13 amino acids. V lost 4 bases and J lost 5, with 9 bases in between. This CDR3 is CASSMTSTGELFF. The DNA of the CDR3 is TGCGCCAGCAGCATGACTAGTACCGGGGAGCTGTTTTTT.

The chain is built from TRBV30 and TRBJ1-1; possibly TRBD1 for D (5 bases). Germline assignment: CDR1 GTSNPN and CDR2 SVGIG (reference sequence). The CDR3 has 13 residues. V lost 3 bases and J 4 bases, leaving 12 bases between the germline ends. CDR3 DNA: TGTGCCTGGAGCGGGGGTGTGGGCACTGAAGCTTTCTTT. It yields the protein CAWSGGVGTEAFF.

To note about this clone: One end of the junction is discordant with germline, which a read error may explain. This sequence joins TRBV29-1 and TRBJ2-2, with 9 bases lining up with TRBD2. Germline CDR1 is SQVTM and CDR2 is ANQGSEA. The CDR3 extends over 14 amino acids. The CDR3 DNA reads as TGCGGCGTTGGGGCTAGCGGGATGGGCGGGGAGCTGTTTTTT. Protein: CGVGASGMGGELFF.

This clone has at least ten counts. This sequence joins TRBV4-1 and TRBJ2-6; 11 bases line up with TRBD1. Per germline, CDR1 MGHRA and CDR2 YSYEKL. The CDR3 totals 18 residues. The V and J ends lost 1 base and 2 bases, in that order; junction bases with no gene match: 4. The CDR3 bases are TGCGCCAGCAGCCAAGGGACAGGGGGCGCGGCTGGGGCCAACGTCCTGACTTTC. Protein sequence: CASSQGTGGAAGANVLTF.